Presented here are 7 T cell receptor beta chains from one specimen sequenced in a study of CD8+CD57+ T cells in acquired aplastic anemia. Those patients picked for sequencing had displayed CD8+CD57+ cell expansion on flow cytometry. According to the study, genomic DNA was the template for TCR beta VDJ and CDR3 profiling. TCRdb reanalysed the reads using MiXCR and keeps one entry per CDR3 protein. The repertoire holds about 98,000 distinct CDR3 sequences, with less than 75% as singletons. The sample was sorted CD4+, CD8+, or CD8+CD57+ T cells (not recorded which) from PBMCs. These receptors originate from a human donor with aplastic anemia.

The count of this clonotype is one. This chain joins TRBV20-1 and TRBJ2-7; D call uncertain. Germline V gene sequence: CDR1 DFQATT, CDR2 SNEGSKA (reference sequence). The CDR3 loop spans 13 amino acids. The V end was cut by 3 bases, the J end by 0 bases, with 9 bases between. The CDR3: CSARIGGSYEQYF. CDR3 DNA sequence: TGCAGTGCTAGGATCGGTGGCTCCTACGAGCAGTACTTC.

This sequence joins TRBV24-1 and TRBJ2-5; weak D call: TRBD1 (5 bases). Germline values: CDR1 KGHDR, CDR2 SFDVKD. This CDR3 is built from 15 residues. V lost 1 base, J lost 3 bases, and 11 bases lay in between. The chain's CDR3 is CATSDLVGAEETQYF. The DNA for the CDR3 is TGTGCCACCAGTGATTTAGTAGGGGCAGAAGAGACCCAGTACTTC.

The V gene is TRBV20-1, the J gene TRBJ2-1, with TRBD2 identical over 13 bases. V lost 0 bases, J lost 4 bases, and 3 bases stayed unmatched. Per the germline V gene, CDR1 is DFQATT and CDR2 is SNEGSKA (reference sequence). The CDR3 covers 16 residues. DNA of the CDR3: TGCAGTGCTAGAGAGACTAGCGGGAGGAAGTACAATGAGCAGTTCTTC. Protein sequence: CSARETSGRKYNEQFF.

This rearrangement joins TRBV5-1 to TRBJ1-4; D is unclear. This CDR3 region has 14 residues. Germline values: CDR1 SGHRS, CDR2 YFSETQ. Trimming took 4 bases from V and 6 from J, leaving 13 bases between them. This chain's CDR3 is CASSPDKMDEKLFF. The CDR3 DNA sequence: TGCGCCAGCAGCCCCGACAAGATGGATGAAAAACTGTTTTTT. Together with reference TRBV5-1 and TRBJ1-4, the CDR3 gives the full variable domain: KAGVTQTPRYLIKTRGQQVTLSCSPISGHRSVSWYQQTPGQGLQFLFEYFSETQRNKGNFPGRFSGRQFSNSRSEMNVSTLELGDSALYLCASSPDKMDEKLFFGSGTQLSVL.

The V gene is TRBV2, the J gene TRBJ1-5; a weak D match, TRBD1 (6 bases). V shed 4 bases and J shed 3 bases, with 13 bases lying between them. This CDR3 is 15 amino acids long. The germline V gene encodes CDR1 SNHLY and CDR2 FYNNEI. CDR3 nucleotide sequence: TGTGCCAGCAGTGTTGAAGGGGGTGACAATCAGCCCCAGCATTTT. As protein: CASSVEGGDNQPQHF.

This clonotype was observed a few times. The CDR3 nucleotides are TGTGCCACCAGCAGTTTCCATCCCAGCTACGAGCAGTACTTC. It translates to CATSSFHPSYEQYF. The chain combines TRBV15 with TRBJ2-7; D not certain. Trimming took off 3 bases at V and 3 bases at J, with 12 bases between the two ends. The germline CDR1 and CDR2 sequences are LNHNV and YYDKDF (reference sequence). CDR3 size: 14 residues.

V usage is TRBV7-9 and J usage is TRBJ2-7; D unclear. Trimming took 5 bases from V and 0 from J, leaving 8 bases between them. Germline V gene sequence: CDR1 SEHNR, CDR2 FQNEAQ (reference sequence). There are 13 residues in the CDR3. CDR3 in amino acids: CASSDTSSYEQYF. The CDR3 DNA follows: TGTGCCAGCAGCGACACGAGCTCCTACGAGCAGTACTTC.